This paragraph covers one TCR beta chain sequence. Its cognate antigen is unknown. Repertoires were generated with immunoSEQ multiplex PCR, while TCRdb's copy carries only in-frame clones and drops some. The sample includes approximately 88,000 clones, approximately 96% of them seen just once. This sample was taken from a study of cytomegalovirus exposure and HLA in healthy donors. General observations from the study: A list of 164 TCR beta chains associated with cytomegalovirus was given. Clusters of TCRs from the first cohort tended to co-occur in the roughly 120 validation repertoires (as a later analysis found).

Germline V gene sequence: CDR1 SGHRS, CDR2 YFSETQ. This CDR3 spans 14 amino acids. J gave up 7 bases and V 2 bases, and 9 bases lay outside the gene matches. This receptor was identified in a woman aged 18-29 years in good health and CMV-seronegative. The V call is TRBV5-1, the J call TRBJ2-7, with 7 positions matching TRBD1. Input material: PBMCs. CDR3 amino acids: CASSFGQAGGEQYF. Here the CDR3 DNA reads TGCGCCAGCAGCTTCGGACAGGCAGGGGGAGAGCAGTACTTC. Full variable domain (remainder filled in from reference TRBV5-1 and TRBJ2-7): KAGVTQTPRYLIKTRGQQVTLSCSPISGHRSVSWYQQTPGQGLQFLFEYFSETQRNKGNFPGRFSGRQFSNSRSEMNVSTLELGDSALYLCASSFGQAGGEQYFGPGTRLTVT.